One and the same sample provided the 29 T cell receptor beta chains below, sequenced in a study of T cells in localized non-small cell lung cancer. The table came from immunoSEQ multiplex PCR; TCRdb's copy has only in-frame clones and leaves some out. The repertoire holds about 9,000 clones, with 92% as singletons. The input for sequencing was peripheral blood, taken before any cancer treatment. The receptor source for this set is a woman aged 40 to 75 with stage I squamous cell lung carcinoma.

The gene calls are TRBV7-2 and TRBJ2-3; TRBD2 aligns across 9 bases. Germline CDR1 and CDR2: SGHTA and FQGNSA. The V gene end was trimmed by 1 base and the J gene end by 6 bases; junction bases not matched to a gene: 5. CDR3 length: 15 amino acids. In nucleotides, the CDR3 is TGTGCCAGCAGCTTAGGTGCGGGGGGGCTTGATACGCAGTATTTT. It is translated as CASSLGAGGLDTQYF.

The rearrangement uses TRBV4-1 and TRBJ1-5, with TRBD1 matching over 10 bases. The germline V gene has CDR1 MGHRA and CDR2 YSYEKL. This CDR3 region has 16 residues. V dropped 4 bases and J dropped 4; count of bases not matched to a gene: 7. The CDR3 sequence: CASSPKPGQGNQPQHF. The CDR3 DNA sequence: TGCGCCAGCAGCCCCAAACCGGGACAGGGGAATCAGCCCCAGCATTTT.

The chain recombines TRBV7-8 with TRBJ2-7, with 9 nucleotides matching TRBD1. The CDR3 is 14 amino acids. Losses at the gene ends were 4 bases for V and 5 bases for J; bases not matched to a gene: 6. Germline V CDR1 and CDR2: SGHVS, FQNEAQ. This CDR3 reads CASSSRTGANEQYF. The CDR3 DNA sequence: TGTGCCAGCAGCTCGCGGACAGGGGCCAACGAGCAGTACTTC.

The rearrangement links TRBV9 to TRBJ2-2; 8 nucleotides match TRBD1. Per germline, CDR1 SGDLS and CDR2 YYNGEE. The junction had 11 bases not matched to a gene; V was cut back by 4 bases and J by 9 bases. This CDR3 is built from 15 residues. CDR3 bases: TGTGCCAGCAGCCCCGGGGACAGGCTTGGTCGGGAGCTGTTTTTT. It yields the protein CASSPGDRLGRELFF.

V gene TRBV6-5 combines with J gene TRBJ1-4, with D possibly TRBD1 on 5 matching bases. V lost 11 bases to trimming and J lost 3 bases, with 13 bases between them. This CDR3 contains 13 residues. Germline V gene sequence: CDR1 MNHEY, CDR2 SVGAGI. CDR3 bases: TGTGCCTCCCAAAGGGGTGCTAATGAAAAACTGTTTTTT. It codes for CASQRGANEKLFF.

This rearrangement joins TRBV4-1 to TRBJ2-2, with 7 nucleotides matching TRBD2. V trimming: 2 bases; J trimming: 1 base; junction bases outside the gene matches: 4. CDR3 length: 16 amino acids. The V gene's germline CDR1 is MGHRA and CDR2 YSYEKL. CDR3: CASSQNLAVNTGELFF. The DNA of the CDR3 is TGCGCCAGCAGCCAAAACCTAGCGGTGAACACCGGGGAGCTGTTTTTT.

The chain has TRBV30 and TRBJ1-1; D gene uncertain. There are 15 residues in the CDR3. The ends were cut back, 4 bases at V and 0 bases at J, with 15 bases in the middle. Per germline, CDR1 GTSNPN and CDR2 SVGIG (reference sequence). DNA for the CDR3: TGTGCCTGGATGGCGACTTCCTACATGAACACTGAAGCTTTCTTT. This translates into CAWMATSYMNTEAFF. Complete variable domain (other parts from reference TRBV30 and TRBJ1-1): SQTIHQWPATLVQPVGSPLSLECTVEGTSNPNLYWYRQAAGRGLQLLFYSVGIGQISSEVPQNLSASRPQDRQFILSSKKLLLSDSGFYLCAWMATSYMNTEAFFGQGTRLTVV.

The rearrangement links TRBV9 to TRBJ2-2; D is possibly TRBD1 (6 bases). V was cut by 4 bases and J by 6 bases, with 22 bases left in between. The CDR3 is made up of 17 amino acids. Germline CDR1 SGDLS, CDR2 YYNGEE. CDR3 loop: CASSTNREIIRAGELFF. In DNA form, the CDR3 reads TGTGCCAGCAGCACAAACAGGGAAATAATTAGGGCCGGGGAGCTGTTTTTT.

The rearrangement joins TRBV11-1 to TRBJ2-5, with D perhaps being TRBD1 or TRBD2 (5 bases each). Germline V gene sequence: CDR1 SGHAT, CDR2 FQDESV (reference sequence). The CDR3 totals 15 residues. Trimming took off 5 bases at V and 0 bases at J, with 13 bases between the two ends. The CDR3 sequence: CASSTGAFYQETQYF. In nucleotides, the CDR3 is TGTGCCAGCAGCACCGGGGCCTTCTACCAAGAGACCCAGTACTTC.

The chain joins TRBV2 to TRBJ1-6; TRBD1 matches at 8 bases. CDR3 length: 14 residues. Germline CDR1 and CDR2: SNHLY and FYNNEI. J was trimmed by 7 bases and V by 5 bases; bases with no gene match: 4. CDR3 nucleotide sequence: TGTGCCAGCAGTCCGGGACAGGAAAATTCACCCCTCCACTTT. Amino acids: CASSPGQENSPLHF.

This clone was seen just once. The rearrangement uses TRBV11-2 and TRBJ1-2; D remains unclear. The CDR3 extends over 14 amino acids. V gave up 1 base and J gave up 1 base, with 7 bases separating them. Germline lookup yields CDR1 SGHAT and CDR2 FQNNGV. Here the CDR3 reads CASSLVNNNYGYTF. The CDR3 DNA reads as TGTGCCAGCAGCTTAGTGAACAATAACTATGGCTACACCTTC.

The V call is TRBV5-6, the J call TRBJ2-5; possible D gene TRBD1, 6 bases. V was cut by 4 bases and J by 5 bases, with 18 bases left in between. The CDR3 is 15 residues long. Germline lookup yields CDR1 SGHDT and CDR2 YYEEEE. The CDR3: CASSPKWGLGETQYF. CDR3 nucleotides: TGTGCCAGCAGCCCTAAGTGGGGGCTAGGGGAGACCCAGTACTTC.

This clone was seen a single time. V gene TRBV15 combines with J gene TRBJ1-2; tentative D call: TRBD1 (6 bases). V lost 2 bases, J lost 4 bases, and 14 bases lay in between. CDR1 and CDR2 from the germline V gene are LNHNV and YYDKDF (reference sequence). The CDR3 runs 15 residues. The CDR3 nucleotides are TGTGCCACCAGCAGATCCCGGGACACCGCCTATGGCTACACCTTC. Protein product: CATSRSRDTAYGYTF. Together with reference TRBV15 and TRBJ1-2, the CDR3 gives the full variable domain: DAMVIQNPRYQVTQFGKPVTLSCSQTLNHNVMYWYQQKSSQAPKLLFHYYDKDFNNEADTPDNFQSRRPNTSFCFLDIRSPGLGDTAMYLCATSRSRDTAYGYTFGSGTRLTVV.

This clone was observed a few times. The chain carries TRBV19 and TRBJ1-5; 8 bases align to TRBD1. The CDR3 is made up of 13 amino acids. Germline assignment: CDR1 LNHDA and CDR2 SQIVND (reference sequence). V was clipped by 8 bases and J by 6 bases; unmatched bases: 6. The CDR3 reads CASADRVSQPQHF. The CDR3 bases are TGTGCCAGTGCGGACAGGGTGAGTCAGCCCCAGCATTTT.

The chain uses TRBV18 and TRBJ1-4, with no clear D. CDR3 length: 14 amino acids. The V and J ends lost 1 base and 2 bases respectively, with 5 bases between them. Germline V gene sequence: CDR1 KGHSH, CDR2 LQKENI. The CDR3 bases are TGTGCCAGCTCACCACAGGGTACTAATGAAAAACTGTTTTTT. It codes for CASSPQGTNEKLFF.

This chain links TRBV4-1 with TRBJ1-6; TRBD1 matches at 7 bases. This CDR3 has 14 residues. Losses at the gene ends were 8 bases for V and 6 bases for J; bases not matched to a gene: 7. Germline CDR1 and CDR2: MGHRA and YSYEKL. For the CDR3, the DNA is TGCGCCAGCTCCCCGACAGGGCTTAATTCACCCCTCCACTTT. It yields the protein CASSPTGLNSPLHF.

The V and J genes are TRBV6-4 and TRBJ1-5; D remains ambiguous. Germline lookup yields CDR1 MRHNA and CDR2 SNTAGT. Trimming stripped 1 base from V and 0 bases from J, with 1 base between. CDR3 length: 13 amino acids. The CDR3 nucleotides read TGTGCCAGCAGTGACTATAGCAATCAGCCCCAGCATTTT. Its protein product is CASSDYSNQPQHF.

The chain is built from TRBV2 and TRBJ2-1, with 12 positions matching TRBD2. The CDR3 loop spans 16 amino acids. V trimming: 0 bases; J trimming: 7 bases; junction bases outside the gene matches: 4. Germline values: CDR1 SNHLY, CDR2 FYNNEI. The CDR3 nucleotides are TGTGCCAGCAGTGAAGCATCACTAGCGGGGGGTAATGAGCAGTTCTTC. Its protein product is CASSEASLAGGNEQFF. Complete variable domain (other parts from reference TRBV2 and TRBJ2-1): EPEVTQTPSHQVTQMGQEVILRCVPISNHLYFYWYRQILGQKVEFLVSFYNNEISEKSEIFDDQFSVERPDGSNFTLKIRSTKLEDSAMYFCASSEASLAGGNEQFFGPGTRLTVL.

V is TRBV7-3 and J is TRBJ2-3; TRBD2 matches 11 bases. CDR1 SGHTA and CDR2 FQGTGA come from the germline V gene. The CDR3 is 15 residues long. V gave up 3 bases and J gave up 4 bases; unmatched junction bases: 3. The CDR3 sequence is CASSFTSGGADTQYF. The CDR3 region has the DNA TGTGCCAGCAGCTTCACTAGCGGGGGTGCAGATACGCAGTATTTT.

The chain carries TRBV6-6 and TRBJ2-7; TRBD2 might be the D (7 bases). The CDR3 extends over 14 amino acids. The V end was cut by 2 bases, the J end by 3 bases, with 11 bases between. The V gene's germline CDR1 is MNHNY and CDR2 SVGAGI (reference sequence). DNA of the CDR3: TGTGCCAGCAGTTACCTAGGGGGGGACTACGAGCAGTACTTC. Translating it yields CASSYLGGDYEQYF.

This chain uses TRBV28 with TRBJ2-3, with a tentative D call TRBD2 (7 bases). The CDR3 runs to 16 residues. V gave up 6 bases and J gave up 5 bases, with 21 bases separating them. Germline CDR1 and CDR2: MDHEN and SYDVKM. The CDR3 bases are TGTGCCAGCAGCCCAAGGTGGGAGGGGGATGTAGATACGCAGTATTTT. Its protein product is CASSPRWEGDVDTQYF.

The V and J genes are TRBV9 and TRBJ1-5, with D perhaps matching TRBD1 (6 bases). Germline V gene sequence: CDR1 SGDLS, CDR2 YYNGEE. The V and J ends lost 0 bases and 6 bases respectively, with 10 bases between them. CDR3 length: 14 amino acids. The CDR3 coding sequence is TGTGCCAGCAGCGTAGCGGGGGCGGGTCAGCCCCAGCATTTT. It specifies CASSVAGAGQPQHF.

V gene TRBV19 combines with J gene TRBJ1-1, with TRBD1 matching 9 bases. The V gene end was trimmed by 9 bases and the J gene end by 2 bases; junction bases not matched to a gene: 4. Germline V gene data show CDR1 as LNHDA and CDR2 as SQIVND (reference sequence). This CDR3 spans 13 amino acids. CDR3 coding DNA: TGTGCCAGCGGACAGGGGCTAAACACTGAAGCTTTCTTT. Its protein is CASGQGLNTEAFF.

V usage is TRBV4-1 and J usage is TRBJ2-3; the D gene could be TRBD1 or TRBD2 (6 bases each). The CDR3 sequence is 16 residues long. The V gene's germline CDR1 is MGHRA and CDR2 YSYEKL. The V end was cut by 2 bases, the J end by 3 bases, with 15 bases between. The chain's CDR3 is CASSQLDVGGTDTQYF. The CDR3, as DNA: TGCGCCAGCAGCCAACTGGACGTAGGGGGGACAGATACGCAGTATTTT.

This rearrangement joins TRBV19 to TRBJ1-1, with 9 bases that match TRBD1. With V trimmed by 2 bases and J by 5 bases, 6 bases remained unmatched. The germline V gene has CDR1 LNHDA and CDR2 SQIVND (reference sequence). The CDR3 has 15 residues. This CDR3 reads CASSILDRGRTEAFF. CDR3 DNA: TGTGCCAGTAGTATACTGGACAGGGGAAGGACTGAAGCTTTCTTT.

This clone has just a few counts. The CDR3 loop is CASRSAVSGGYTF. CDR3 coding DNA: TGTGCCAGCAGGAGTGCCGTGTCTGGTGGCTACACCTTC. The chain combines TRBV2 with TRBJ1-2; D remains ambiguous. Per germline, CDR1 SNHLY and CDR2 FYNNEI. Trimming removed 6 bases from V and 7 bases from J, with 15 bases in between. The CDR3 is 13 residues long.

A remark on this clone: The DNA is left out, because the CDR3 cannot be placed on it with certainty; the CDR3 is given as TCRdb lists it. The chain joins TRBV5-1 to TRBJ1-1. Counting both end residues, the CDR3 totals 17 amino acids. The V gene's germline CDR1 is SGHRS and CDR2 YFSETQ. The CDR3 region is CASSFGQGRGQNTEAFF.

The chain combines TRBV7-2 with TRBJ1-1; D gene ambiguous. Germline values: CDR1 SGHTA, CDR2 FQGNSA. The CDR3 is made up of 12 amino acids. V was trimmed by 1 base and J by 7 bases, leaving 7 bases between them. CDR3 protein: CASSLGAGEAFF. CDR3 nucleotide sequence: TGTGCCAGCAGCTTAGGGGCAGGTGAAGCTTTCTTT.

This sequence joins TRBV30 and TRBJ1-6; tentative D call: TRBD1 (6 bases). The CDR3 totals 15 residues. Looked up from germline, CDR1 is GTSNPN and CDR2 is SVGIG (reference sequence). Trimming cost V 4 bases and J 9 bases, with 19 bases left between them. As DNA, the CDR3 is TGTGCCTGGACGCCGGGACACAGCCAACCTTCACCCCTCCACTTT. This sequence encodes CAWTPGHSQPSPLHF.